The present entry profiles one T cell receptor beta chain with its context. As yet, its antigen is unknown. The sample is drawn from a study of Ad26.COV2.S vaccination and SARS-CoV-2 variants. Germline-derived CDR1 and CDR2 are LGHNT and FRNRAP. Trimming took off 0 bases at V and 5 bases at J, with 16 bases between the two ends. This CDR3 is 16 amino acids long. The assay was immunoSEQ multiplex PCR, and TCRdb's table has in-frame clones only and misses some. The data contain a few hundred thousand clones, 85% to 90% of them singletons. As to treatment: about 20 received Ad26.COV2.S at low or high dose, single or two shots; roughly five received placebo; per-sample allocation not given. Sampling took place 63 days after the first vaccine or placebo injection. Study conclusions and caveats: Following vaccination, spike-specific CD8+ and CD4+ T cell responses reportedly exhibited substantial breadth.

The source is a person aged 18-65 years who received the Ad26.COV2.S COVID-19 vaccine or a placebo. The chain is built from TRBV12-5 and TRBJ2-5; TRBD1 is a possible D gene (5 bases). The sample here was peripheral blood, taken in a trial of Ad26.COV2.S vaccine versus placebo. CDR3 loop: CASGLVLNDRTETQYF. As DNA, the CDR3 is TGTGCTAGTGGTTTGGTCTTAAATGACAGAACGGAGACCCAGTACTTC.